A selection of T cell receptor beta chains follows, all from one sample in a study of cytomegalovirus exposure and HLA in healthy donors. The data were produced by immunoSEQ multiplex PCR, yet TCRdb's version contains in-frame clones alone and is incomplete. The sample gives 120,000 or so clones, roughly 80% of which show up once; approximately 8.8% is in the top ten. Sequencing was carried out using PBMCs. The receptors come from a female donor in good health and CMV-seropositive. CDR3s include the opening cysteine and the closing phenylalanine or tryptophan. The D gene is left open where the match is weak. Size is omitted from some rows. Given values are once, few, many or a class for expanded clones.

j_call | d_call | v_call | clone_size | cdr3_aa | cdr3_nt
TRBJ2-5 | NA | TRBV7-3 | NA | CASSLGYRETQYF | TGTGCCAGCAGCCTAGGATATCGGGAGACCCAGTACTTC
TRBJ1-1 | NA | TRBV28 | NA | CASSLRAEAFF | TGTGCCAGCAGCCTGCGGGCTGAAGCTTTCTTT
TRBJ1-6 | TRBD1 | TRBV19 | NA | CASSPYGTGIRSPLHF | TGTGCCAGTAGTCCCTACGGGACAGGGATTCGATCACCCCTCCACTTT
TRBJ1-6 | NA | TRBV30 | NA | CAWTGVPNSPLHF | TGTGCCTGGACCGGGGTTCCTAATTCACCCCTCCACTTT
TRBJ2-2 | NA | TRBV7-3 | once | CASSPGNTGTGELFF | TGTGCCAGCAGCCCCGGAAACACAGGGACCGGGGAGCTGTTTTTT
TRBJ1-1 | NA | TRBV6-1 | NA | CASSDREENTEAFF | TGTGCCAGCAGTGACAGGGAAGAGAACACTGAAGCTTTCTTT
TRBJ2-1 | TRBD2 | TRBV25-1 | NA | CASSPGGAYNEQFF | TGTGCCAGCAGTCCGGGGGGGGCCTACAATGAGCAGTTCTTC
TRBJ2-2 | NA | TRBV28 | once | CASSLSLGNGELFF | TGTGCCAGCAGTTTATCACTAGGTAACGGGGAGCTGTTTTTT
TRBJ1-1 | TRBD1 | TRBV6-1 | NA | CASSEAVGQVNTEAFF | TGTGCCAGCAGTGAAGCGGTGGGACAGGTCAACACTGAAGCTTTCTTT
TRBJ1-1 | NA | TRBV27 | NA | CASSLSRPRADTEAFF | TGTGCCAGCAGTTTATCAAGGCCCAGGGCCGACACTGAAGCTTTCTTT
TRBJ1-4 | NA | TRBV6-1 | few | CASSEQGLGFEKLFF | TGTGCCAGCAGTGAACAGGGTTTAGGGTTTGAAAAACTGTTTTTT
TRBJ1-3 | NA | TRBV27 | NA | CASSPLRGGNTIYF | TGTGCCAGCAGTCCACTACGGGGTGGAAACACCATATATTTT
TRBJ2-3 | TRBD1 | TRBV6-1 | NA | CASRVQGAEGDTQYF | TGTGCCAGCCGAGTGCAGGGGGCGGAGGGGGATACGCAGTATTTT
TRBJ2-5 | NA | TRBV5-1 | NA | CASSAGTVKETQYF | TGCGCCAGCAGCGCGGGGACAGTGAAAGAGACCCAGTACTTC
TRBJ2-1 | NA | TRBV29-1 | NA | CSVERGNEQFF | TGCAGCGTTGAACGAGGAAATGAGCAGTTCTTC
TRBJ1-3 | TRBD1 | TRBV11-2 | NA | CASSRQGASGNTIYF | TGTGCCAGCAGCCGACAGGGGGCCTCTGGAAACACCATATATTTT
TRBJ1-2 | NA | TRBV30 | NA | CAWSVMTVRYGYTF | TGTGCCTGGAGTGTAATGACAGTTCGGTATGGCTACACCTTC
TRBJ1-2 | NA | TRBV4-2 | NA | CASSQDEASGYGYTF | TGTGCCAGCAGCCAAGATGAGGCGTCGGGATATGGCTACACCTTC
TRBJ2-1 | TRBD2 | TRBV7-3 | NA | CASSREGSYNEQFF | TGTGCCAGCAGCCGGGAGGGAAGCTACAATGAGCAGTTCTTC
TRBJ2-7 | NA | TRBV7-8 | NA | CASSLGLMSYEQYF | TGTGCCAGCAGCTTGGGACTGATGTCCTACGAGCAGTACTTC
TRBJ2-7 | NA | TRBV6-5 | NA | CASSEAEASYEQYF | TGTGCCAGCAGTGAGGCGGAGGCCTCCTACGAGCAGTACTTC
TRBJ1-6 | NA | TRBV7-2 | NA | CASSFLGAGNNSPLHF | TGTGCCAGCAGCTTTCTCGGAGCCGGGAATAATTCACCCCTCCACTTT
TRBJ2-7 | NA | TRBV15 | NA | CATSRDLGRPADEQYF | TGTGCCACCAGCAGAGATCTGGGGCGTCCCGCCGACGAGCAGTACTTC
TRBJ1-6 | TRBD1 | TRBV7-9 | NA | CASSATGVHSPLHF | TGTGCCAGCAGCGCTACAGGGGTTCATTCACCCCTCCACTTT
TRBJ1-1 | NA | TRBV18 | once | CASSTGQHMNTEAFF | TGTGCCAGCTCCACCGGACAGCACATGAACACTGAAGCTTTCTTT
TRBJ1-4 | NA | TRBV6-1 | NA | CASSPLTTNEKLFF | TGTGCCAGCAGTCCACTAACAACTAATGAAAAACTGTTTTTT
TRBJ1-5 | NA | TRBV7-9 | NA | CASSFEGNQPQHF | TGTGCCAGCAGCTTCGAGGGAAATCAGCCCCAGCATTTT
TRBJ1-3 | NA | TRBV7-3 | NA | CASSHCREAGNTIYF | TGTGCCAGCAGCCATTGCAGGGAAGCGGGAAACACCATATATTTT
TRBJ1-6 | TRBD1 | TRBV5-6 | once | CASSPRTGGVWDNSPLHF | TGTGCCAGCAGCCCCCGGACAGGGGGCGTCTGGGATAATTCACCCCTCCACTTT
TRBJ2-3 | TRBD2 | TRBV11-2 | NA | CASSPSGGDTQYF | TGTGCCAGCTCCCCCAGCGGGGGGGATACGCAGTATTTT
TRBJ1-1 | NA | TRBV30 | NA | CAWSQINMNTEAFF | TGTGCCTGGAGCCAGATCAACATGAACACTGAAGCTTTCTTT
TRBJ1-4 | NA | TRBV7-8 | NA | CASSIGEGRDEKLFF | TGTGCCAGCAGCATAGGGGAGGGACGGGATGAAAAACTGTTTTTT
TRBJ2-1 | TRBD2 | TRBV5-1 | NA | CASSLLAGTYNEQFF | TGCGCCAGCAGTCTTCTAGCGGGGACCTACAATGAGCAGTTCTTC
TRBJ1-1 | TRBD1 | TRBV5-1 | NA | CASSSGQGNLNTEAFF | TGCGCCAGCAGCTCGGGACAGGGGAATTTGAACACTGAAGCTTTCTTT
TRBJ1-2 | TRBD1 | TRBV30 | NA | CASWGDSNYGYTF | TGTGCCTCATGGGGGGACAGTAACTATGGCTACACCTTC
TRBJ1-1 | TRBD1 | TRBV7-2 | NA | CASSLQGADAEAFF | TGTGCCAGCAGCTTACAGGGGGCTGACGCTGAAGCTTTCTTT
TRBJ2-7 | NA | TRBV21-1 | once | CASSTYRDYEQYF | TGTGCCAGCAGCACCTACAGGGACTACGAGCAGTACTTC
TRBJ1-2 | NA | TRBV19 | few | CASSALGGDGYTF | TGTGCCAGTAGTGCCCTGGGGGGAGATGGCTACACCTTC
TRBJ2-7 | NA | TRBV2 | NA | CASRESSGLSYEQYF | TGTGCCAGCAGAGAATCTTCAGGACTCTCCTACGAGCAGTACTTC
TRBJ1-5 | NA | TRBV10-3 | NA | CAISSNRDQPQHF | TGTGCCATCAGTTCAAACAGGGATCAGCCCCAGCATTTT
TRBJ2-7 | TRBD2 | TRBV28 | NA | CASSSSSGAAYEQYF | TGTGCCAGCAGTTCCTCTAGCGGTGCCGCCTACGAGCAGTACTTC
TRBJ1-5 | NA | TRBV9 | NA | CASSSGENNQPQHF | TGTGCCAGCAGCTCGGGGGAGAATAATCAGCCCCAGCATTTT
TRBJ1-1 | TRBD1 | TRBV30 | NA | CAWSGQGNTEAFF | TGTGCCTGGAGCGGACAGGGAAACACTGAAGCTTTCTTT
TRBJ1-2 | NA | TRBV6-1 | NA | CASSGYQVFGYTF | TGTGCCAGCAGTGGATACCAGGTGTTTGGCTACACCTTC
TRBJ1-1 | NA | TRBV5-1 | NA | CASSFSPTGSGTEAFF | TGCGCCAGCAGCTTTTCCCCCACAGGGTCGGGGACTGAAGCTTTCTTT
TRBJ1-4 | TRBD1 | TRBV7-9 | NA | CASSARQGANRNEKLFF | TGTGCCAGCAGCGCCCGACAGGGGGCGAATAGAAATGAAAAACTGTTTTTT
TRBJ1-4 | NA | TRBV2 | NA | CASSDRGLRSLEKLFF | TGTGCCAGCAGTGATCGGGGACTCAGGAGTCTCGAAAAACTGTTTTTT
TRBJ2-3 | NA | TRBV29-1 | NA | CSVEGGVDRRTDTQYF | TGCAGCGTTGAAGGAGGGGTAGACAGGCGCACAGATACGCAGTATTTT
TRBJ1-2 | NA | TRBV19 | NA | CASIDLGSIGYGYTF | TGTGCCAGTATTGATTTGGGCAGTATAGGCTATGGCTACACCTTC
TRBJ1-1 | TRBD1 | TRBV27 | few | CASSFFRGHTEAFF | TGTGCCAGCAGTTTCTTCAGGGGGCACACTGAAGCTTTCTTT
TRBJ1-6 | NA | TRBV7-6 | NA | CASSFGQPPNSPLHF | TGTGCCAGCAGCTTTGGACAGCCTCCTAATTCACCCCTCCACTTT
TRBJ1-4 | TRBD1 | TRBV30 | few | CARQGKVEEKLFF | TGTGCCCGACAGGGGAAGGTAGAAGAAAAACTGTTTTTT
TRBJ1-4 | NA | TRBV10-3 | NA | CAISEAGQGNEKLFF | TGTGCCATCAGTGAGGCAGGGCAGGGTAATGAAAAACTGTTTTTT
TRBJ2-3 | TRBD2 | TRBV7-8 | NA | CASSLVAGTSGGAWTQYF | TGTGCCAGCAGCTTAGTGGCCGGGACTAGCGGGGGGGCATGGACGCAGTATTTT